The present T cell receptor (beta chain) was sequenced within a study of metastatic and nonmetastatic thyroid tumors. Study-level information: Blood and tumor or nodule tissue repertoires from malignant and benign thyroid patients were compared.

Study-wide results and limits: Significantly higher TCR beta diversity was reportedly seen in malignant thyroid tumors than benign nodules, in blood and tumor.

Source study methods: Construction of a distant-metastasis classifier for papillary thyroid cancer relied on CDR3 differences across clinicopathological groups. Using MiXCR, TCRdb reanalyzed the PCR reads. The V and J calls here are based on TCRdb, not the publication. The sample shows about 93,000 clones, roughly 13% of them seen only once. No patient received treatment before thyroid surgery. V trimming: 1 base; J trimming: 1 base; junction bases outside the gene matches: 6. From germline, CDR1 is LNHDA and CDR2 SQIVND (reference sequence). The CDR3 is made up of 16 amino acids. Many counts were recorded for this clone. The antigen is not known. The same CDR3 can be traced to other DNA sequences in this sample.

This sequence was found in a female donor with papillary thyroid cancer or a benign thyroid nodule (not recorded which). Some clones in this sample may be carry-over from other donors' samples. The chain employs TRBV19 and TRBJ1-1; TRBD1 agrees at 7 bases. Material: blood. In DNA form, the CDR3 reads TGTGCCAGTAGTATAGGCCGGGACAGACCGAACACTGAAGCTTTCTTT. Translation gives CASSIGRDRPNTEAFF.